The 13 T cell receptor beta chains below were found in one sample sequenced in a study of blood T cell repertoires in COVID-19. TCRdb keeps only in-frame clones here, not all; method: immunoSEQ multiplex PCR. Of 48,000 or so clones listed, more than 75% are singletons. Material: peripheral blood. Receptors originate from a woman older than 75 with COVID-19, enrolled during active disease.

In regard to this clone: Its ends do not fully match the called genes, so a read error is possible. The V and J genes are TRBV7-7 and TRBJ2-5; TRBD2 aligns across 7 bases. Germline loops: CDR1 SSHAT, CDR2 FNYEAQ (reference sequence). CDR3 length: 14 amino acids. CDR3 bases: TGTGCTAGCAGCCCCGCTGGGGGGGGAGAGACCCAGTACTTC. It specifies CASSPAGGGETQYF.

The chain uses TRBV5-6 and TRBJ2-1; possible D gene TRBD2, 5 bases. The V gene's germline CDR1 is SGHDT and CDR2 YYEEEE. CDR3 size: 18 residues. V lost 3 bases and J 6 bases, leaving 25 bases between the germline ends. CDR3 in amino acids: CASSSSRAIWELSNEQFF. The CDR3 DNA sequence: TGTGCCAGCAGCTCTTCAAGGGCAATCTGGGAGCTTAGCAATGAGCAGTTCTTC.

The genes are TRBV7-3 and TRBJ2-3; D is ambiguous. The CDR3 runs to 11 residues. V gave up 4 bases and J gave up 8 bases, with 7 bases separating them. Germline values: CDR1 SGHTA, CDR2 FQGTGA. The CDR3 region has the DNA TGTGCCAGCAGCTCTCATAGTACGCAGTATTTT. Its translation: CASSSHSTQYF.

The rearrangement uses TRBV18 and TRBJ1-1; D is undetermined. This CDR3 contains 16 residues. Trimming removed 2 bases from V and 5 bases from J, with 18 bases in between. The germline V gene encodes CDR1 KGHSH and CDR2 LQKENI. The CDR3 nucleotides are TGTGCCAGCTCACCAACCACTCCGGGAACGAGGACTGAAGCTTTCTTT. Its protein is CASSPTTPGTRTEAFF.

In DNA, the CDR3 is TGCAGCGTCCGACACTACGCCGGGACAGGGGCGTCCTACGAGCAGTACTTC. Translated, it gives CSVRHYAGTGASYEQYF. V is TRBV29-1 and J is TRBJ2-7, with TRBD1 matching over 10 bases. This CDR3 spans 17 amino acids. Losses at the gene ends were 6 bases for V and 1 base for J; bases not matched to a gene: 15. Germline values: CDR1 SQVTM, CDR2 ANQGSEA.

The rearrangement uses TRBV5-1 and TRBJ1-3; TRBD1 aligns across 8 bases. V lost 0 bases to trimming and J lost 0 bases; unmatched junction nucleotides: 5. This CDR3 has 17 amino acids. Germline V gene sequence: CDR1 SGHRS, CDR2 YFSETQ. This CDR3 reads CASSLGQGRDSGNTIYF. CDR3 nucleotide sequence: TGCGCCAGCAGCTTGGGACAGGGGAGGGACTCTGGAAACACCATATATTTT. Looking up the rest from reference TRBV5-1 and TRBJ1-3 gives the full variable domain: KAGVTQTPRYLIKTRGQQVTLSCSPISGHRSVSWYQQTPGQGLQFLFEYFSETQRNKGNFPGRFSGRQFSNSRSEMNVSTLELGDSALYLCASSLGQGRDSGNTIYFGEGSWLTVV.

The DNA of the CDR3 is TGTGCCAGCTCACTGGGACAGGTCACAGATACGCAGTATTTT. It specifies CASSLGQVTDTQYF. The chain uses TRBV18 and TRBJ2-3; 8 nucleotides agree with TRBD1. V gave up 4 bases and J gave up 2 bases; unmatched junction bases: 2. From germline, CDR1 is KGHSH and CDR2 LQKENI. This CDR3 has 14 amino acids.

In its sample, this clone was seen once. V gene TRBV20-1 combines with J gene TRBJ2-1, with TRBD2 matching 8 bases. Per germline, CDR1 DFQATT and CDR2 SNEGSKA (reference sequence). Unmatched junction bases numbered 7, after V lost 3 bases and J lost 6 bases. This CDR3 contains 14 residues. The CDR3 DNA follows: TGCAGTGCTAGTCCGAGCGGGAGACTCAATGAGCAGTTCTTC. It codes for CSASPSGRLNEQFF.

The rearrangement links TRBV6-5 to TRBJ1-1; D perhaps matches TRBD1 (5 bases). The germline V gene has CDR1 MNHEY and CDR2 SVGAGI. Trimming shortened V by 1 base and J by 2 bases, and 11 bases separated the two germline ends. The CDR3 contains 15 residues. The DNA of the CDR3 is TGTGCCAGCAGTTACTATGGCAGGGTAAACACTGAAGCTTTCTTT. It encodes CASSYYGRVNTEAFF.

This clone was seen more than once but under ten times. The CDR3 loop reads CASSLGRDRNTEAFF. For the CDR3, the DNA is TGTGCCAGCAGCTTAGGCCGGGACAGGAACACTGAAGCTTTCTTT. The gene calls are TRBV11-3 and TRBJ1-1; 7 bases match TRBD1. The CDR3 length is 15 residues. The V gene's germline CDR1 is SGHNT and CDR2 YENEEA. With V trimmed by 1 base and J by 1 base, 3 bases remained unmatched.

The V call is TRBV10-3, the J call TRBJ1-1; 8 bases are a match to TRBD1. Germline V CDR1 and CDR2: ENHRY, SYGVKD. Trimming took 9 bases from V and 1 from J; bases not matched to a gene: 7. The CDR3 spans 14 residues. Here the CDR3 DNA reads TGTGCCATTAGTCGGACAGGGACGAACACTGAAGCTTTCTTT. Protein sequence: CAISRTGTNTEAFF.

The chain links TRBV27 to TRBJ2-5, with D possibly matching TRBD1 (7 bases). V lost 4 bases and J 5 bases, leaving 14 bases between the germline ends. The CDR3 extends over 14 amino acids. Germline V gives CDR1 MNHEY, CDR2 SMNVEV (reference sequence). In DNA form, the CDR3 reads TGTGCCAGCAGTTCGCCGACAGGGAGGGAGACCCAGTACTTC. It codes for CASSSPTGRETQYF.

The chain recombines TRBV5-1 with TRBJ2-7; 7 bases agree with TRBD2. With V trimmed by 0 bases and J by 5 bases, 11 bases remained unmatched. The CDR3 is made up of 16 amino acids. CDR1 and CDR2 from the germline V gene are SGHRS and YFSETQ. CDR3 sequence reads: CASSLGPAGPEDEQYF. In nucleotides, the CDR3 is TGCGCCAGCAGCTTGGGGCCAGCGGGGCCCGAGGACGAGCAGTACTTC.